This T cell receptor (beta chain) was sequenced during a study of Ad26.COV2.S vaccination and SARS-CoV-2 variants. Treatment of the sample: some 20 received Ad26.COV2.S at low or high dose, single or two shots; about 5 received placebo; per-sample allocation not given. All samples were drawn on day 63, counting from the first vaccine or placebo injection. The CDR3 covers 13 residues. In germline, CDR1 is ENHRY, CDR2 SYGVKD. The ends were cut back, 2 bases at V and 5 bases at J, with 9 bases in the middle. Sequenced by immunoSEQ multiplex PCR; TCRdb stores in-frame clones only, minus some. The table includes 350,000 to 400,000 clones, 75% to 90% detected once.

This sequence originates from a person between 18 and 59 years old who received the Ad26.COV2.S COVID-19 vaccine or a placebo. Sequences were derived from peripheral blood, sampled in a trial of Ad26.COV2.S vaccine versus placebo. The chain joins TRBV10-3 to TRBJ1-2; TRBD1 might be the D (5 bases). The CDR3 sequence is CAISEGGLYGYTF. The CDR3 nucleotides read TGTGCCATCAGTGAGGGGGGTCTATATGGCTACACCTTC.